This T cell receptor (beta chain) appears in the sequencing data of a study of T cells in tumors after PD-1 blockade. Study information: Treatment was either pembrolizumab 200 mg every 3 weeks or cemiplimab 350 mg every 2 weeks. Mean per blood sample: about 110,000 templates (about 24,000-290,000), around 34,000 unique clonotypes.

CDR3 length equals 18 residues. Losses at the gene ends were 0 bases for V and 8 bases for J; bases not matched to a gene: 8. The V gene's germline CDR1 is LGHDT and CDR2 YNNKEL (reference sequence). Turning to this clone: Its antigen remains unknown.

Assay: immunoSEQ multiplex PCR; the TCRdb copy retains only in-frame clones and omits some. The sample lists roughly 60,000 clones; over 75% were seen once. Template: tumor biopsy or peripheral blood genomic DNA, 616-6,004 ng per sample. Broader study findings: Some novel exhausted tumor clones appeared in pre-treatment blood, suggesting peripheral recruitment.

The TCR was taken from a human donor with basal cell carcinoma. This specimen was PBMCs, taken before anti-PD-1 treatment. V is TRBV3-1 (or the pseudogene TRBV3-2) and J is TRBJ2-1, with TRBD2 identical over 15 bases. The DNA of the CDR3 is TGTGCCAGCAGCCAAGAAGGACTAGCGGGGGGGCGGGTACATGAGCAGTTCTTC. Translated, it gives CASSQEGLAGGRVHEQFF.